One sample yielded the 19 T cell receptor beta chains listed below, sequenced in a study of CD8 T cells in ankylosing spondylitis. For these TCRs, the target antigens are not known. Each CDR3 protein gets one entry after TCRdb re-called the 5' RACE reads with MiXCR. The table includes 200,000 to 250,000 distinct CDR3 sequences, roughly 18% detected once. Study-wide findings and caveats: Apparently characteristic of ankylosing spondylitis blood was a TCR beta motif (roughly eight highly homologous variants).

The sample was blood, either unsorted or a sorted T cell fraction (not recorded which). The receptor source for this set is a male donor with ankylosing spondylitis.

The chain uses TRBV6-5 and TRBJ2-7, with 8 bases fitting TRBD1. V trimming: 4 bases; J trimming: 1 base; junction bases outside the gene matches: 6. CDR3 length: 15 residues. Germline V gene lookup returns CDR1 MNHEY and CDR2 SVGAGI. The CDR3, as DNA: TGTGCCAGCAGTTCGGACAGGGCAGGATCCTACGAGCAGTACTTC. Translation: CASSSDRAGSYEQYF.

This clonotype was detected ten times or more. The chain employs TRBV10-3 and TRBJ2-3; D possibly corresponds to TRBD1 (5 bases). The CDR3 is made up of 14 amino acids. The germline gives CDR1 ENHRY, CDR2 SYGVKD. V was shortened by 6 bases and J by 2 bases, with 12 bases between the two germline ends. In DNA, the CDR3 is TGTGCCATCAGCACTCTACAGGCCACAGATACGCAGTATTTT. It translates to CAISTLQATDTQYF.

This clonotype has only a few counts. The V call is TRBV4-2, the J call TRBJ1-4; TRBD1 might be the D (5 bases). Trimming took 0 bases from V and 12 from J, leaving 14 bases between them. The CDR3 extends over 14 amino acids. The germline gives CDR1 LGHNA, CDR2 YNFKEQ. The CDR3 DNA follows: TGTGCCAGCAGCCAAGAAGGGGCTATTGAGGAACTGTTTTTT. This codes for CASSQEGAIEELFF.

This clonotype has only a few counts. This chain connects TRBV7-8 to TRBJ2-2; the match to TRBD2 covers 11 bases. Germline V gives CDR1 SGHVS, CDR2 FQNEAQ. This CDR3 comprises 17 residues. Trimming at V came to 1 base and at J to 7 bases, leaving 8 bases not matched to a gene. Here the CDR3 DNA reads TGTGCCAGCAGCTTAGTGTTAGCGGGAGGGCCCGGCGGGGAGCTGTTTTTT. Its translation: CASSLVLAGGPGGELFF.

The CDR3 sequence: CASSYMGAAFEQYF. In nucleotides, the CDR3 is TGTGCCAGCAGTTACATGGGGGCCGCATTCGAGCAGTACTTC. V is TRBV6-2 or TRBV6-3 and J is TRBJ2-7; TRBD1 is a possible D gene (6 bases). The CDR3 is 14 amino acids. CDR1 MNHEY and CDR2 SVGEGT come from the germline V gene. V was pared by 2 bases and J by 6 bases, with 14 bases between.

There are a few counts of this clonotype. V usage is TRBV7-8 and J usage is TRBJ1-6, with TRBD1 identical over 7 bases. The germline gives CDR1 SGHVS, CDR2 FQNEAQ. The length of the CDR3 is 15 residues. The V gene end was trimmed by 5 bases and the J gene end by 6 bases; junction bases not matched to a gene: 7. CDR3 sequence reads: CASSPGRGLNSPLHF. The CDR3 nucleotides are TGTGCCAGCAGCCCAGGGAGGGGGCTTAATTCACCCCTCCACTTT.

The CDR3 here is CASSGDWAGGDQETQYF. The CDR3 DNA is TGTGCCAGCAGCGGCGATTGGGCGGGGGGCGACCAAGAGACCCAGTACTTC. The chain has TRBV7-8 and TRBJ2-5; 8 positions agree with TRBD2. J lost 0 bases, V lost 5 bases, and 11 bases had no gene match. Germline values: CDR1 SGHVS, CDR2 FQNEAQ. This CDR3 has 17 residues.

The sample holds a few counts of this clonotype. The CDR3 DNA follows: TGTGCCAGCAGTTACCGGCAGGGTGGTAGCGGGCACTCCTACAATGAGCAGTTCTTC. Its protein product is CASSYRQGGSGHSYNEQFF. The rearrangement joins TRBV6-2 or TRBV6-3 to TRBJ2-1, with 7 bases lining up with TRBD2. The CDR3 spans 19 residues. Germline CDR1 MNHEY, CDR2 SVGEGT. With 2 bases clipped from V and 0 bases from J, the junction kept 13 bases outside the gene matches.

At least ten counts were recorded for this clonotype. The J gene is TRBJ2-3, the V gene TRBV12-3 or TRBV12-4; D gene unclear. The germline V and J ends were trimmed by 2 bases and 3 bases, with 6 bases remaining between them. The CDR3 covers 13 residues. The CDR3 sequence is CASSLILTDTQYF. The CDR3 nucleotides are TGTGCCAGCAGTTTAATCCTGACAGATACGCAGTATTTT.

The chain is built from TRBV4-1 and TRBJ1-1; 8 bases map to TRBD1. The V gene end was trimmed by 1 base and the J gene end by 6 bases; junction bases not matched to a gene: 7. Germline V gene sequence: CDR1 MGHRA, CDR2 YSYEKL. The CDR3 sequence is 15 residues long. The CDR3 here is CASSQVTGDRAEAFF. CDR3 sequence (DNA): TGCGCCAGCAGCCAAGTGACAGGGGATCGCGCTGAAGCTTTCTTT.

The rearrangement links TRBV9 to TRBJ2-1; no firm D call. The CDR3 has 15 amino acids. With 1 base removed from V and 7 bases from J, the gap between germline ends came to 15 bases. CDR1 SGDLS and CDR2 YYNGEE come from the germline V gene. The CDR3 here is CASSVWSTGGNEQFF. Here the CDR3 DNA reads TGTGCCAGCAGCGTATGGAGCACCGGTGGTAATGAGCAGTTCTTC.

The rearrangement uses TRBV4-1 and TRBJ2-5, with D perhaps matching TRBD1 (7 bases). This CDR3 comprises 17 residues. V dropped 0 bases and J dropped 3 bases, with 17 bases sitting between them. Looked up from germline, CDR1 is MGHRA and CDR2 is YSYEKL. CDR3 in amino acids: CASSQDRRQGGEETQYF. The CDR3 DNA is TGCGCCAGCAGCCAAGATCGGCGGCAGGGGGGAGAAGAGACCCAGTACTTC.

This clonotype came up a few times. This chain links TRBV27 with TRBJ2-1, with D maybe TRBD2 (5 bases). Germline V gives CDR1 MNHEY, CDR2 SMNVEV (reference sequence). This CDR3 has 13 amino acids. The germline V and J ends were trimmed by 1 base and 9 bases, with 10 bases remaining between them. The CDR3 DNA reads TGTGCCAGCAGTTTATTCCCTAGCACTGAGCAGTTCTTC. Its translation is CASSLFPSTEQFF.

The rearrangement joins TRBV7-8 to TRBJ2-1; tentatively, D is TRBD1 (5 bases). CDR3 length equals 15 residues. Germline CDR1 and CDR2: SGHVS and FQNEAQ. Trimming stripped 5 bases from V and 2 bases from J, with 13 bases between. In DNA form, the CDR3 reads TGTGCCAGCAGCACCAGGGCGGATACCTACAATGAGCAGTTCTTC. It encodes CASSTRADTYNEQFF.

V and J are TRBV7-3 and TRBJ1-2; D unclear. Germline V gene data show CDR1 as SGHTA and CDR2 as FQGTGA. The V gene lost 7 bases and the J gene lost 4 bases, with 10 bases spanning the gap. CDR3 length: 12 amino acids. CDR3 bases: TGTGCCAGCAAGAGGACCCTCTATGGCTACACCTTC. Amino acids: CASKRTLYGYTF.

The rearrangement links TRBV12-3 or TRBV12-4 to TRBJ1-2; D is possibly TRBD1 (5 bases). The V end was cut by 4 bases, the J end by 3 bases, with 6 bases between. This CDR3 contains 12 residues. CDR3 residues: CASSWGHYGYTF. Here the CDR3 DNA reads TGTGCCAGCAGTTGGGGCCACTATGGCTACACCTTC.

The V call is TRBV4-3, the J call TRBJ1-5, with D tentatively TRBD1 (5 bases). Germline V gene lookup returns CDR1 LGHNA and CDR2 YSLEER. The V end was cut by 3 bases, the J end by 7 bases, with 13 bases between. The CDR3 covers 14 residues. The CDR3 bases are TGCGCCAGCAGCCAGGGACTCTTAGGGCAGCCCCAGCATTTT. Protein product: CASSQGLLGQPQHF.

Comments on this clonotype: Germline and junction disagree at one end, which may indicate a read error. The chain joins TRBV5-1 to TRBJ2-7; TRBD2 matches 15 bases. The CDR3 is 18 residues long. Per the germline V gene, CDR1 is SGHRS and CDR2 is YFSETQ. CDR3 in amino acids: CASSLAGLAGGLSCEQYF. The DNA of the CDR3 is TGCGCCAGCAGCTTGGCAGGACTAGCGGGAGGGCTTTCCTGCGAGCAGTACTTC.

The rearrangement links TRBV19 to TRBJ2-1; D may be TRBD2 (6 bases). V lost 7 bases to trimming and J lost 3 bases, with 16 bases between them. CDR1 and CDR2 from the germline V gene are LNHDA and SQIVND (reference sequence). The CDR3 covers 15 residues. The CDR3 region is CASTPGLGFYNEQFF. The CDR3 nucleotides are TGTGCCAGTACCCCGGGACTCGGCTTCTACAATGAGCAGTTCTTC.